The clone carrying this T cell receptor (beta chain) was observed a handful of times. The data were produced by immunoSEQ multiplex PCR, yet TCRdb's version contains in-frame clones alone and is incomplete. The sample consists of 9,900 or so clones, around 60% of them appearing once. The data belong to a study of CD4+ T cells in melanoma. The sample was cells from a culture (not recorded whether cultured in vitro). This receptor was taken from a human donor with melanoma.

The CDR3 reads CASSQDWQGRPEAFF. The CDR3 coding sequence is TGCGCCAGCAGCCAAGATTGGCAGGGGAGGCCTGAAGCTTTCTTT. The chain uses TRBV4-1 and TRBJ1-1; D possibly corresponds to TRBD1 (6 bases). There are 15 residues in the CDR3. Trimming left V 0 bases short and J 6 bases short, with 14 bases between. In germline, CDR1 is MGHRA, CDR2 YSYEKL.